What follows are 10 T cell receptor beta chains derived from one specimen sequenced in a study of cytomegalovirus exposure and HLA in healthy donors (dated by TCRdb to 2016 to 2017). The method behind the library was the immunoSEQ multiplex PCR assay. The multiplex PCR relied on a mix of 60 forward primers for TCR Vbeta segments and 13 reverse primers for TCR Jbeta segments. Not all clones reach the TCRdb copy of this immuneACCESS table, which keeps in-frame sequences only. Checked studies attribute under half of the gap to unresolved V genes and leave the rest unexplained. The sample table holds about 190,000 clones, of which about four fifths were seen once. Jointly, the top ten make up around 2% of the sample. Sequencing was carried out using PBMCs. These receptors came from a man aged 18 to 30 in good health and CMV-seronegative.

J is TRBJ2-3 and V is TRBV6-4, with TRBD2 matching 7 bases. The length of the CDR3 is 14 residues. Germline CDR1 MRHNA, CDR2 SNTAGT. After removal of 5 bases from V and 4 bases from J, the junction contained 6 bases not matched to a gene. For the CDR3, the DNA is TGTGCCAGCAGTCCCGGGACTACCTCAGATACGCAGTATTTT. This gives the protein CASSPGTTSDTQYF.

This clone is medium-sized by share. The CDR3 protein is CASSDGQGADTQYF. The CDR3 DNA follows: TGTGCCAGCAGTGATGGACAGGGGGCAGATACGCAGTATTTT. The chain has TRBV6-1 and TRBJ2-3; 10 bases agree with TRBD1. Germline V gene sequence: CDR1 MNHNS, CDR2 SASEGT. Trimming at V came to 3 bases and at J to 4 bases, leaving 1 base not matched to a gene. The CDR3 length is 14 residues.

The CDR3: CASSTEGQGTYEQYF. In DNA, the CDR3 is TGCGCCAGCAGCACCGAGGGACAGGGCACCTACGAGCAGTACTTC. This chain joins TRBV5-1 and TRBJ2-7; TRBD1 agrees at 9 bases. With 4 bases clipped from V and 2 bases from J, the junction kept 7 bases outside the gene matches. Germline assignment: CDR1 SGHRS and CDR2 YFSETQ. The CDR3 extends over 15 amino acids.

The chain carries TRBV6-1 and TRBJ2-7; 9 bases match TRBD1. Germline V gene sequence: CDR1 MNHNS, CDR2 SASEGT. CDR3 size: 15 residues. The J segment lost 3 bases and the V segment lost 4 bases, leaving 7 bases of the junction unmatched. The CDR3 DNA is TGTGCCAGCAGTGCCCGACAGGGGGTTAACTACGAGCAGTACTTC. Protein sequence: CASSARQGVNYEQYF.

This chain uses TRBV7-9 with TRBJ1-2, with TRBD1 matching over 9 bases. CDR1 and CDR2 from the germline V gene are SEHNR and FQNEAQ (reference sequence). CDR3 size: 13 residues. V lost 5 bases, J lost 8 bases, and 6 bases stayed unmatched. CDR3 sequence reads: CASSPGTGTGYTF. CDR3 in DNA: TGTGCCAGCAGCCCCGGGACAGGGACCGGCTACACCTTC.

The genes are TRBV28 and TRBJ2-1; 7 bases agree with TRBD2. Germline V gives CDR1 MDHEN, CDR2 SYDVKM. J gave up 6 bases and V 3 bases, and 14 bases lay outside the gene matches. This CDR3 region has 17 residues. CDR3 sequence reads: CASSFPSGEWYGNEQFF. CDR3 in DNA: TGTGCCAGCAGTTTCCCTAGCGGCGAGTGGTATGGCAATGAGCAGTTCTTC.

The CDR3: CASMGGPGDEQFF. CDR3 bases: TGTGCCAGCATGGGGGGTCCGGGTGATGAGCAGTTCTTC. The V and J genes are TRBV11-3 and TRBJ2-1; possible D gene TRBD2, 6 bases. The V and J ends lost 7 bases and 8 bases respectively, with 15 bases between them. Germline CDR1 and CDR2: SGHNT and YENEEA. The length of the CDR3 is 13 residues. The full variable domain, in which reference TRBV11-3 and TRBJ2-1 provide the parts outside the CDR3, is EAGVVQSPRYKIIEKKQPVAFWCNPISGHNTLYWYLQNLGQGPELLIRYENEEAVDDSQLPKDRFSAERLKGVDSTLKIQPAELGDSAVYLCASMGGPGDEQFFGPGTRLTVL.

The chain employs TRBV9 and TRBJ2-7; TRBD2 matches at 8 bases. The length of the CDR3 is 14 residues. In germline, CDR1 is SGDLS, CDR2 YYNGEE. J was trimmed by 3 bases and V by 7 bases; bases with no gene match: 9. The CDR3 DNA follows: TGTGCCAGCTCAGCGGGGGATACGTTCTACGAGCAGTACTTC. Amino acid sequence: CASSAGDTFYEQYF.

V gene TRBV5-5 combines with J gene TRBJ2-7; 7 bases are a match to TRBD1. The J segment lost 5 bases and the V segment lost 0 bases, leaving 5 bases of the junction unmatched. This CDR3 region has 14 residues. Germline CDR1 SGHKS, CDR2 YYEKEE (reference sequence). CDR3: CASSLGQDRHEQYF. CDR3 coding DNA: TGTGCCAGCAGCTTGGGCCAGGACAGGCACGAGCAGTACTTC.

Remarks on this clone: Germline is not matched at one junction end, which may reflect a read error. The chain carries TRBV7-9 and TRBJ2-5; TRBD2 matches 12 bases. The V gene's germline CDR1 is SEHNR and CDR2 FQNEAQ (reference sequence). CDR3 size: 17 residues. The CDR3 DNA sequence: TGTGCCAACAGCCCCAGGCCTAGCGGGGGGGCCCAAGAGACCCAGTACTTC. Amino acid sequence: CANSPRPSGGAQETQYF.